This T cell receptor beta chain was recovered during a study of blood T cell repertoires in COVID-19 (dated by TCRdb to the early 2020s). Turning to the overall study: The collaborator samples originated in the United States, Italy and Spain and spanned the acute and convalescent phases of COVID-19. The prospective study material was composed of cDNA or gDNA derived from T cells, B-cell-depleted T cells, or PBMCs. Deeply sampled blood TCRbeta repertoires from subjects exposed to, actively infected with, or recovered from COVID-19 were included in the dataset. The repertoires were made available in a free public database intended to serve as a resource for research on the immune response to SARS-CoV-2. Samples came from the ongoing ImmuneRACE study (first 160 participants) plus 1,254 subjects from 6 global collaborators. The sample metadata nearly always contained a de-identified subject ID, COVID-19 status, age in years and sex. Where available, HLA class I and class II types were taken from metadata supplied by the sample provider and were not determined by assay-based typing. The investigation overall reported the following: Clinical and demographic metadata were provided uncurated, with the amount varying by source and participant.

As regards this clone: The clone's antigen remains unknown. Base qualities were left out, and no much larger clone turns up one base away.

TCRbeta CDR3 regions were amplified from genomic DNA by means of the immunoSEQ Assay, a bias-controlled multiplex PCR. Concerning the study's data processing: The number of nucleated cells in each sample was estimated by amplification of reference gene primers within the assay. Sequence reads were collapsed and filtered to measure the absolute abundance of every unique TCRbeta CDR3 rearrangement. Productive Simpson clonality was computed per sample as the square root of Simpson's diversity index over productive rearrangements. This is the immuneACCESS table as TCRdb keeps it, with only in-frame sequences that have V and J called. A part of the clones is gone; compared with another copy, unresolved V genes explain less than half, and the rest is unexplained. V, J and clone size are those of that table, while D and trimming were read from the DNA. This sample holds more than 250,000 clones; just under 90% were observed only once. The ten largest clones take up 6.3% of the sample.

V is shortened by 3 bases, J by 4 bases, and the region joining them spans 18 bases. Taken from the germline V gene, the CDR1 and CDR2 loops are MGHDK and SYGVNS. Reading from cysteine to phenylalanine, the CDR3 counts 17 amino acids. The DNA shown is the 51-base CDR3, in frame from base 1. One collaborating source in Seattle enrolled patients while the patients were actively infected and followed the patients over time throughout the course of disease. The collaborating institutions used their own protocols to collect whole blood in K2EDTA tubes. Collaborator samples were shipped for TCRbeta analysis as frozen whole blood, isolated PBMCs, or DNA extracted from either sample type.

The sample taken for sequencing was peripheral blood. Here the chain combines TRBV25-1 and TRBJ2-2; the best D guess is TRBD2, with 5 bases matching. The sequence was collected from a woman aged 45-65 years with COVID-19, enrolled during active disease. The base sequence is TGTGCCAGCAGTGACTTTATCGGGGTCGGAGCCACCGGGGAGCTGTTTTTT. Its amino acids are CASSDFIGVGATGELFF. Joined to the reference TRBV25-1 and TRBJ2-2 proteins, this CDR3 gives the full variable domain: EADIYQTPRYLVIGTGKKITLECSQTMGHDKMYWYQQDPGMELHLIHYSYGVNSTEKGDLSSESTVSRIRTEHFPLTLESARPSHTSQYLCASSDFIGVGATGELFFGEGSRLTVL.